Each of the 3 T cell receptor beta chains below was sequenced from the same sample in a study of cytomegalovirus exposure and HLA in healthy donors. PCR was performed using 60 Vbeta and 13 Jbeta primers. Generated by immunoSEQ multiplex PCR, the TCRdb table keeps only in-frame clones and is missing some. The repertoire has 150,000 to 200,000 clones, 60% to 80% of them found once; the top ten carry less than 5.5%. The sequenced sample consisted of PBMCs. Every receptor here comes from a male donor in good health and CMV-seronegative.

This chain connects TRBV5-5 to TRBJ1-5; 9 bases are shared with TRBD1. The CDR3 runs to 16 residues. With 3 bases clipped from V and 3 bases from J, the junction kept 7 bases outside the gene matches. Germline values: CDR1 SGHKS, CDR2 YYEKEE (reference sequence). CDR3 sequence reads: CASSWTGERYNQPQHF. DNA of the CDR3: TGTGCCAGCAGCTGGACAGGGGAACGATACAATCAGCCCCAGCATTTT. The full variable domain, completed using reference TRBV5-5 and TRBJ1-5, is DAGVTQSPTHLIKTRGQQVTLRCSPISGHKSVSWYQQVLGQGPQFIFQYYEKEERGRGNFPDRFSARQFPNYSSELNVNALLLGDSALYLCASSWTGERYNQPQHFGDGTRLSIL.

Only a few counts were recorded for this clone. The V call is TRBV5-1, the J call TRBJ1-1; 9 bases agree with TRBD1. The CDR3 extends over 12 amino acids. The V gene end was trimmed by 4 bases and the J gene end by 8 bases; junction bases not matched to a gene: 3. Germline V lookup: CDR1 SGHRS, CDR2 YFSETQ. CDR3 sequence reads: CASSGTGREAFF. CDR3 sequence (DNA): TGCGCCAGCAGCGGGACAGGGCGAGAAGCTTTCTTT.

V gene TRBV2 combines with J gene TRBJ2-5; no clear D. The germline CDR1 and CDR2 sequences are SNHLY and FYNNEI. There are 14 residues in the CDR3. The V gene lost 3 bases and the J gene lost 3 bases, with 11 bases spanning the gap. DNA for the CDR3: TGTGCCAGCAGTGAGTCGGGTTTAGAAGAGACCCAGTACTTC. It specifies CASSESGLEETQYF.